This T cell receptor (beta chain) was retrieved from a study of PD-L1 blockade in urothelial cancer. The wider study: About 90% of the roughly 29 patients were men who had bladder-origin urothelial cancer. Blood analysis was done at 3 weeks (second dose) and 6 weeks after treatment began. A median blood sample held around 130,000 T cells and around 80,000 unique TCRs.

TCRdb keeps only in-frame clones here, not all; method: immunoSEQ multiplex PCR. The sample lists about 27,000 clones, roughly 85% seen once, with about 1.6% in the top ten. Time point of the sample: peripheral blood 6 weeks after treatment start. From germline, CDR1 is KGHSH and CDR2 LQKENI. Trimming removed 1 base from V and 3 bases from J, with 10 bases in between. The CDR3 is 15 residues long. The chain uses TRBV18 and TRBJ2-1, with D perhaps TRBD2 (6 bases). The sequence was collected from a man between 65 and 80 years old with urothelial cancer. Sample: PBMCs, taken around atezolizumab (anti-PD-L1) treatment. As DNA, the CDR3 is TGTGCCAGCTCACCACGTCAAGCGGGCTACAATGAGCAGTTCTTC. Amino acids: CASSPRQAGYNEQFF. Variable domain in full (rest from reference TRBV18 and TRBJ2-1): NAGVMQNPRHLVRRRGQEARLRCSPMKGHSHVYWYRQLPEEGLKFMVYLQKENIIDESGMPKERFSAEFPKEGPSILRIQQVVRGDSAAYFCASSPRQAGYNEQFFGPGTRLTVL.